The next 30 T cell receptor beta chains were all read from a single sample in a study of CD8 T cells in acute hepatitis C reinfection. Sequencing used immunoSEQ multiplex PCR; TCRdb keeps in-frame clones, though not all of them. The top ten clones hold roughly 0.51% of a sample with 30,000 to 40,000 clones, roughly 89% of them seen once. Time point meaning: naive CD8 control sorted from an acute-time-point sample. The sample was naive CD8+ T cells from PBMCs. The receptors shown here come from a man aged 25-45 years with chronic hepatitis C.

This chain uses TRBV12-5 with TRBJ2-2; D gene ambiguous. V lost 7 bases and J 6 bases, leaving 12 bases between the germline ends. Germline CDR1 LGHNT, CDR2 FRNRAP. This CDR3 has 13 residues. CDR3 residues: CASAKGQAGELFF. The CDR3 region has the DNA TGTGCTAGTGCGAAGGGCCAAGCCGGGGAGCTGTTTTTT.

The V gene is TRBV6-1, the J gene TRBJ1-2, with a possible D match to TRBD1 (5 bases). V was clipped by 11 bases and J by 4 bases, with 17 bases between them. Germline CDR1 MNHNS, CDR2 SASEGT. This CDR3 has 13 residues. CDR3 nucleotides: TGTGCCGGTCGACAGTTGCCCCTCTATGGCTACACCTTC. Its protein is CAGRQLPLYGYTF.

The chain carries TRBV27 and TRBJ1-5, with TRBD1 matching 9 bases. The ends lost 6 bases at V and 4 bases at J; junction bases unmatched: 4. Germline V gene lookup returns CDR1 MNHEY and CDR2 SMNVEV (reference sequence). The CDR3 is made up of 14 amino acids. This chain's CDR3 is CASSYGTGNQPQHF. CDR3 in DNA: TGTGCCAGCAGCTATGGGACAGGGAATCAGCCCCAGCATTTT.

The rearrangement joins TRBV27 to TRBJ1-5; D not resolved. V was trimmed by 4 bases and J by 3 bases, leaving 13 bases between them. The CDR3 loop spans 15 amino acids. Germline lookup yields CDR1 MNHEY and CDR2 SMNVEV (reference sequence). CDR3 region: CASSSLDGSNQPQHF. CDR3 nucleotide sequence: TGTGCCAGCAGTTCACTCGACGGTTCCAATCAGCCCCAGCATTTT.

The V gene is TRBV19, the J gene TRBJ1-5; the D gene is possibly TRBD1 (6 bases). V was cut by 5 bases and J by 0 bases, with 11 bases left in between. This CDR3 spans 15 amino acids. Germline-derived CDR1 and CDR2 are LNHDA and SQIVND (reference sequence). CDR3 loop: CASSLAGVSNQPQHF. The CDR3 coding sequence is TGTGCCAGTAGTTTAGCAGGGGTTAGCAATCAGCCCCAGCATTTT.

The CDR3 DNA reads TGTGCCAGCAGCCAGGGGCTTGGGCATGAGCAGTTCTTC. Encoded protein: CASSQGLGHEQFF. The V and J genes are TRBV14 and TRBJ2-1, with D perhaps TRBD1 (5 bases). Germline V lookup: CDR1 SGHDN, CDR2 FVKESK. Trimming shortened V by 3 bases and J by 8 bases, and 11 bases separated the two germline ends. The CDR3 is 13 amino acids.

This clone has a handful of counts. The J gene is TRBJ1-2, the V gene TRBV30, with D hard to call. The V gene's germline CDR1 is GTSNPN and CDR2 SVGIG (reference sequence). Trimming removed 3 bases from V and 7 bases from J, with 6 bases in between. This CDR3 region has 10 residues. Here the CDR3 reads CAWRIGGYTF. The CDR3 DNA reads TGTGCCTGGAGAATAGGTGGCTACACCTTC.

The chain recombines TRBV9 with TRBJ2-3; TRBD2 agrees at 7 bases. The CDR3 length is 14 residues. Per germline, CDR1 SGDLS and CDR2 YYNGEE. Trimming at V came to 4 bases and at J to 4 bases, leaving 6 bases not matched to a gene. The CDR3 region is CASSISGAADTQYF. In DNA form, the CDR3 reads TGTGCCAGCAGCATCAGCGGGGCAGCAGATACGCAGTATTTT.

The chain is built from TRBV15 and TRBJ2-2; D ambiguous. Germline values: CDR1 LNHNV, CDR2 YYDKDF (reference sequence). The germline V and J ends were trimmed by 3 bases and 5 bases, with 10 bases remaining between them. The CDR3 spans 14 residues. The CDR3 sequence: CATSSLRGTGELFF. The CDR3 DNA sequence: TGTGCCACCAGCAGCCTTAGAGGAACCGGGGAGCTGTTTTTT. Variable domain in full (rest from reference TRBV15 and TRBJ2-2): DAMVIQNPRYQVTQFGKPVTLSCSQTLNHNVMYWYQQKSSQAPKLLFHYYDKDFNNEADTPDNFQSRRPNTSFCFLDIRSPGLGDTAMYLCATSSLRGTGELFFGEGSRLTVL.

This rearrangement joins TRBV7-8 to TRBJ2-5, with a possible D match to TRBD1 (6 bases). This CDR3 spans 17 amino acids. Trimming took 5 bases from V and 2 from J, leaving 21 bases between them. Germline lookup yields CDR1 SGHVS and CDR2 FQNEAQ. The CDR3 DNA follows: TGTGCCAGCAGCCCAACTTCAGGGGTCCGAATTCAAGAGACCCAGTACTTC. This translates into CASSPTSGVRIQETQYF.

V and J are TRBV4-3 and TRBJ2-3, with D perhaps TRBD1 or TRBD2 (5 bases each). The V end lost 5 bases, the J end lost 4 bases, and 13 bases lay between the germline ends. This CDR3 region has 14 residues. The germline CDR1 and CDR2 sequences are LGHNA and YSLEER. The CDR3: CASSFTLGADTQYF. CDR3 nucleotide sequence: TGCGCCAGCAGCTTCACGTTGGGGGCAGATACGCAGTATTTT.

The rearrangement uses TRBV6-5 and TRBJ2-2; tentative D call: TRBD2 (6 bases). Germline loops: CDR1 MNHEY, CDR2 SVGAGI. Trimming stripped 7 bases from V and 4 bases from J, with 10 bases between. The CDR3 runs 13 residues. CDR3 sequence (DNA): TGTGCCAGCACATACGGGGGCACCGGGGAGCTGTTTTTT. Translation: CASTYGGTGELFF.

This clone was seen once. The genes are TRBV13 and TRBJ2-7; TRBD2 matches at 9 bases. V gave up 4 bases and J gave up 2 bases; unmatched junction bases: 6. This CDR3 has 15 amino acids. Germline lookup yields CDR1 PRHDT and CDR2 FYEKMQ (reference sequence). CDR3 nucleotides: TGTGCCAGCAGCTCCGGGACTAGCTCCGCCTACGAGCAGTACTTC. Residues: CASSSGTSSAYEQYF.

The genes are TRBV11-2 and TRBJ2-1; D uncertain. V was clipped by 0 bases and J by 1 base, with 10 bases between them. The germline V gene has CDR1 SGHAT and CDR2 FQNNGV. This CDR3 comprises 16 residues. CDR3 nucleotides: TGTGCCAGCAGCTTAGAAGGGCAGGAATCCTACAATGAGCAGTTCTTC. This sequence encodes CASSLEGQESYNEQFF.

Written as DNA, the CDR3 is TGTGCCAGCAGCCTAGGGTTTGGGAATGAGCAGTTCTTC. Residues: CASSLGFGNEQFF. This chain joins TRBV7-9 and TRBJ2-1, with D uncertain. Germline CDR1 SEHNR, CDR2 FQNEAQ (reference sequence). CDR3 size: 13 residues. V was pared by 5 bases and J by 7 bases, with 12 bases between.

The genes are TRBV29-1 and TRBJ2-2; D not certain. The CDR3 extends over 12 amino acids. The germline gives CDR1 SQVTM, CDR2 ANQGSEA. V was pared by 1 base and J by 6 bases, with 6 bases between. CDR3 residues: CSVEVPAGELFF. CDR3 bases: TGCAGCGTTGAAGTCCCTGCCGGGGAGCTGTTTTTT.

The chain links TRBV5-6 to TRBJ1-6; D gene ambiguous. The CDR3 consists of 16 residues. From germline, CDR1 is SGHDT and CDR2 YYEEEE. V dropped 3 bases and J dropped 1 base, with 11 bases sitting between them. This CDR3 is CASSSIGLSYNSPLHF. The CDR3 DNA is TGTGCCAGCAGCTCCATTGGTCTATCCTATAATTCACCCCTCCACTTT.

The chain has TRBV7-3 and TRBJ2-7; 7 nucleotides line up with TRBD1. The CDR3 is 15 residues long. Per germline, CDR1 SGHTA and CDR2 FQGTGA. V gave up 6 bases and J gave up 1 base; unmatched junction bases: 9. The CDR3 DNA is TGTGCCAGCAGTTATATGGCAGGGGGTTCCTACGAGCAGTACTTC. Translating it yields CASSYMAGGSYEQYF.

This chain connects TRBV29-1 to TRBJ1-1, with 7 bases identical to TRBD1. V was clipped by 6 bases and J by 1 base; unmatched bases: 5. CDR3 length: 13 amino acids. Per germline, CDR1 SQVTM and CDR2 ANQGSEA. CDR3 DNA: TGCAGCGTGAGGACAGGTGAGAACACTGAAGCTTTCTTT. Encoded protein: CSVRTGENTEAFF.

This clone was seen a single time. This chain links TRBV6-5 with TRBJ2-5; maybe TRBD2 (6 bases). Between the trimmed V and J ends, which lost 6 bases and 5 bases, there was a span of 16 bases. Germline V lookup: CDR1 MNHEY, CDR2 SVGAGI. This CDR3 is built from 14 residues. This chain's CDR3 is CASSPGLPGETQYF. Here the CDR3 DNA reads TGTGCCAGCAGCCCAGGACTACCCGGGGAGACCCAGTACTTC.

The rearrangement joins TRBV7-9 to TRBJ2-1, with TRBD1 identical over 8 bases. Germline CDR1 and CDR2: SEHNR and FQNEAQ (reference sequence). V shed 5 bases and J 10 bases; nucleotides not matched to a gene: 10. The CDR3 spans 14 residues. CDR3 nucleotide sequence: TGTGCCAGCAGCGTCGGACAGGGATTAAGCGAGCAGTTCTTC. The encoded protein is CASSVGQGLSEQFF.

This clone was seen only once. V gene TRBV4-1 combines with J gene TRBJ1-3, with 9 bases that match TRBD1. Looked up from germline, CDR1 is MGHRA and CDR2 is YSYEKL. The trim removed 3 bases at V and 4 bases at J, leaving 1 base unmatched. The CDR3 loop spans 14 amino acids. CDR3 DNA sequence: TGCGCCAGCAGCCAGGGACAGGGAGGAAACACCATATATTTT. The encoded protein is CASSQGQGGNTIYF.

The gene calls are TRBV6-5 and TRBJ2-7, with D perhaps assigned TRBD1 or TRBD2 (7 bases each). The germline V and J ends were trimmed by 2 bases and 5 bases, with 19 bases remaining between them. This CDR3 comprises 16 residues. Germline CDR1 reads MNHEY; CDR2 reads SVGAGI. CDR3 amino acids: CASSYGPAGGVNEQYF. CDR3 sequence (DNA): TGTGCCAGCAGTTACGGCCCGGCAGGGGGGGTAAACGAGCAGTACTTC.

The rearrangement uses TRBV18 and TRBJ2-3, with no clear D. This CDR3 spans 13 amino acids. The V gene lost 1 base and the J gene lost 4 bases, with 6 bases spanning the gap. In germline, CDR1 is KGHSH, CDR2 LQKENI. The CDR3 nucleotides read TGTGCCAGCTCACCACTGGTCTCAGATACGCAGTATTTT. Protein: CASSPLVSDTQYF.

The rearrangement joins TRBV27 to TRBJ2-7, with D perhaps matching TRBD1 (6 bases). V was shortened by 5 bases and J by 6 bases, with 17 bases between the two germline ends. This CDR3 region has 14 residues. Germline assignment: CDR1 MNHEY and CDR2 SMNVEV (reference sequence). CDR3 in amino acids: CASSNRQAVGEQYF. The CDR3 DNA reads as TGTGCCAGCAGTAATCGACAGGCCGTGGGCGAGCAGTACTTC.

This chain uses TRBV6-4 with TRBJ1-2, with TRBD1 as a possible D gene (5 bases). V lost 11 bases and J lost 8, with 21 bases in between. Germline CDR1 is MRHNA and CDR2 is SNTAGT. The CDR3 has 13 amino acids. CDR3 residues: CASGRRGEGGYTF. In DNA form, the CDR3 reads TGTGCCTCCGGCCGGCGGGGGGAGGGCGGCTACACCTTC.

The chain joins TRBV6-5 to TRBJ1-1; TRBD1 is a possible D gene (5 bases). Trimming left V 3 bases short and J 6 bases short, with 8 bases between. This CDR3 is built from 12 residues. Per germline, CDR1 MNHEY and CDR2 SVGAGI. This CDR3 is CASSYGGAEAFF. In DNA, the CDR3 is TGTGCCAGCAGTTATGGGGGGGCTGAAGCTTTCTTT.

The rearrangement uses TRBV27 and TRBJ1-1; D may be TRBD1 (6 bases). Trimming took 8 bases from V and 3 from J, leaving 13 bases between them. The CDR3 extends over 13 amino acids. Germline loops: CDR1 MNHEY, CDR2 SMNVEV (reference sequence). CDR3 amino acids: CASADRTHTEAFF. The CDR3 nucleotides are TGTGCCAGCGCCGACAGGACCCACACTGAAGCTTTCTTT.

CDR3 sequence reads: CASSSPASGGPSPYNEQFF. CDR3 DNA: TGTGCCAGCAGTTCTCCGGCTAGCGGGGGCCCAAGTCCCTACAATGAGCAGTTCTTC. The rearrangement joins TRBV27 to TRBJ2-1; 10 bases align to TRBD2. CDR1 is MNHEY, CDR2 SMNVEV, per germline (reference sequence). The ends lost 4 bases at V and 2 bases at J; junction bases unmatched: 14. The CDR3 sequence is 19 residues long.

The J gene is TRBJ1-2, the V gene TRBV5-4, with TRBD1 as a possible D gene (6 bases). CDR1 and CDR2 (germline): SGHNT, YYREEE (reference sequence). V was clipped by 2 bases and J by 4 bases, with 9 bases between them. This CDR3 spans 13 amino acids. This CDR3 is CASSFEGGYGYTF. As DNA, the CDR3 is TGTGCCAGCAGCTTTGAAGGGGGCTATGGCTACACCTTC.